This paragraph covers one T cell receptor beta chain sequence. This specimen belongs to a study of blood T cell repertoires in COVID-19. Study-level information: Acute and convalescent COVID-19 samples came from the United States, Italy and Spain. The analysed material was cDNA or gDNA that came from T cells, B-cell-depleted T cells, or PBMCs.

Data came from immunoSEQ multiplex PCR; TCRdb stores just in-frame clones and leaves some out. The table records 150,000 to 200,000 clones, over 65% of them present only once. Seattle-derived patients entered the study during active infection and were followed longitudinally. Germline V lookup: CDR1 MNHNS, CDR2 SASEGT. J was trimmed by 1 base and V by 6 bases; bases with no gene match: 5. This CDR3 is built from 14 residues. The sample was peripheral blood. This chain uses TRBV6-1 with TRBJ2-7, with 8 bases that match TRBD2. The TCR comes from a person between 65 and 80 years old with COVID-19, enrolled during active disease. CDR3 region: CASRGAGGSYEQYF. DNA for the CDR3: TGTGCCAGCAGGGGGGCGGGAGGTTCCTACGAGCAGTACTTC.